A few counts support the clone carrying this T cell receptor beta chain. CDR1 is KGHSH and CDR2 is LQKENI in the germline V gene. Trimming cost V 6 bases and J 0 bases; bases outside gene matches: 11. CDR3 length: 18 amino acids. Original methodology: Estimation of nucleated cell counts was performed using reference gene primer amplification. Only in-frame clones appear in the TCRdb table, and some are missing; sequencing was by immunoSEQ multiplex PCR. The DNA was the basis for D and trimming; V, J and clone size are from that table. In the table there are 200,000 to 250,000 clones, around nine tenths of which are singletons. The data derive from a study of blood T cell repertoires in COVID-19. Study background: Acute and convalescent COVID-19 samples came from the United States, Italy and Spain. PBMCs, B-cell-depleted T cells, or T cells were the source of the cDNA or gDNA that made up the material.

The V gene is TRBV18, the J gene TRBJ2-1; 10 positions agree with TRBD2. The sample was peripheral blood. This TCR was recovered from a woman younger than 35 who had recovered from COVID-19. CDR3 nucleotides: TGTGCCAGCTCCCCGGGAGGTAGCGGGAGGAGCTCCTACAATGAGCAGTTCTTC. Translated: CASSPGGSGRSSYNEQFF.